This entry describes one T cell receptor (beta chain). The antigen is undetermined. These data originate in a study of T cell responses to AZD1222 COVID-19 vaccine. Findings and caveats of the study: Seropositive AZD1222 recipients at baseline numbered only five to seven. Elevations in Spike-specific TCR breadth and depth followed administration of two AZD1222 doses.

Profiled with immunoSEQ multiplex PCR; TCRdb holds only in-frame clones, not every one. The table records 160,000 or so clones, 85% to 95% of them present only once. CDR1 and CDR2 from the germline V gene are LGHDT and YNNKEL (reference sequence). V lost 3 bases and J lost 7, with 9 bases in between. The CDR3 runs to 12 residues. The TCR comes from an adult who received the AZD1222 COVID-19 vaccine. The sequencing here drew on peripheral blood, taken 28 days after the second AZD1222 dose. This chain joins TRBV3-1 (or the pseudogene TRBV3-2) and TRBJ1-1, with a weak D call TRBD1 (5 bases). The CDR3 DNA is TGTGCCAGCAGCCATCCAAGGGGTGAAGCTTTCTTT. Translating it yields CASSHPRGEAFF.